This T cell receptor beta chain was found in a study of human T cells and chemical hapten exposure. CDR1 is SGHRS and CDR2 is YFSETQ in the germline V gene. Trimming shortened V by 0 bases and J by 5 bases, and 11 bases separated the two germline ends. The CDR3 totals 14 residues. This clonotype was observed many times. TCRdb itself ran the RACE reads through MiXCR, one entry per CDR3 protein. The sample holds 300,000 to 450,000 distinct CDR3 sequences, around 5% seen once. Time point of the sample: patch test 1, 2 weeks after DPC sensitization. Treatment denoted: therapeutic diphenylcyclopropenone sensitization with weekly scalp DPC. Someone pulled total RNA out of unfractionated whole blood.

The V gene is TRBV5-1, the J gene TRBJ2-5, with no clear D. The source is a woman in her fifties or sixties with alopecia areata. Some clones in this sample may be carry-over from other donors' samples. Sequenced here: whole blood, sampled in connection with sensitization to the hapten diphenylcyclopropenone (DPC). CDR3 bases: TGCGCCAGCAGCTTGGGAGGATTTGACGAGACCCAGTACTTC. This codes for CASSLGGFDETQYF.